A selection of T cell receptor beta chains follows, all from one sample in a study of T cell responses to AZD1222 COVID-19 vaccine. Method: immunoSEQ multiplex PCR; TCRdb's copy keeps in-frame clones and lacks some. The sample holds around 150,000 clones; 80% to 95% are singletons and the top ten take 2% to 2.5%. The sequenced sample was peripheral blood, obtained on day 0 of AZD1222 vaccination. These receptors were collected from an adult in good health. Both conserved end residues are part of each CDR3. Fields, in order: J gene, V gene, D gene, clone size, CDR3 length, CDR3 protein, CDR3 DNA. D genes are given only for firm matches. Some rows mark clone size as missing; the rest say once, few, many or name a class of expanded clone.

TRBJ2-7	TRBV19	-	-	14	CATDRGQGGNEQYF	TGTGCCACGGACCGAGGGCAGGGGGGCAACGAGCAGTACTTC
TRBJ1-1	TRBV3-1/TRBV3-2	-	few	15	CASSQVLYGNTEAFF	TGTGCCAGCAGCCAGGTTCTCTACGGGAACACTGAAGCTTTCTTT
TRBJ2-7	TRBV5-4	-	-	13	CASSFSLVGEQYF	TGTGCCAGCAGCTTCTCCCTGGTGGGGGAGCAGTACTTC
TRBJ2-7	TRBV13	-	-	17	CASSLAARGESSYEQYF	TGTGCCAGCAGCTTAGCGGCGCGCGGGGAAAGCTCCTACGAGCAGTACTTC
TRBJ2-5	TRBV6-1	-	once	15	CASSEADGTPASQYF	TGTGCCAGCAGTGAAGCGGACGGGACGCCGGCTTCCCAGTACTTC
TRBJ1-1	TRBV5-1	TRBD1	-	15	CASSPTGTGRTEAFF	TGCGCCAGCAGCCCGACCGGGACAGGGCGGACTGAAGCTTTCTTT
TRBJ2-6	TRBV2	TRBD1	-	20	CASSLSDRGRLISGANVLTF	TGTGCCAGCAGTCTTTCCGACAGGGGGCGATTAATATCTGGGGCCAACGTCCTGACTTTC
TRBJ2-7	TRBV9	TRBD1	once	14	CASSRGQGTYEQYF	TGTGCCAGCAGCCGGGGACAGGGTACCTACGAGCAGTACTTC
TRBJ1-6	TRBV27	-	-	12	CASRTLVSPLHF	TGTGCCAGCAGAACGCTCGTATCACCCCTCCACTTT
TRBJ1-3	TRBV7-2	-	-	16	CASSLVGQSSGNTIYF	TGTGCCAGCAGCTTAGTAGGACAGAGCTCTGGAAACACCATATATTTT
TRBJ2-7	TRBV3-1/TRBV3-2	TRBD1	-	15	CASITGRTGAYEQYF	TGTGCCAGCATCACTGGGAGGACAGGGGCCTACGAGCAGTACTTC
TRBJ1-6	TRBV30	TRBD1	once	12	CAWRTGTSPLHF	TGTGCCTGGAGGACAGGGACTTCACCCCTCCACTTT
TRBJ1-6	TRBV4-2	TRBD1	-	14	CASSQGQNNSPLHF	TGTGCCAGCAGCCAGGGACAGAATAATTCACCCCTCCACTTT
TRBJ1-5	TRBV6-1	-	-	14	CASSDWGSNQPQHF	TGTGCCAGCAGTGATTGGGGTAGCAATCAGCCCCAGCATTTT
TRBJ1-2	TRBV5-6	-	-	13	CASSLDSNYGYTF	TGTGCCAGCAGCTTGGACAGTAACTATGGCTACACCTTC
TRBJ1-2	TRBV15	-	-	15	CATSRDRGGPDGYTF	TGTGCCACCAGCAGAGATAGGGGGGGTCCGGATGGCTACACCTTC
TRBJ2-7	TRBV7-9	TRBD2	-	16	CASSETSGRALYEQYF	TGTGCCAGCAGCGAAACTAGCGGGAGGGCCCTTTACGAGCAGTACTTC
TRBJ1-1	TRBV6-2/TRBV6-3	-	once	13	CASSYKTGSEAFF	TGTGCCAGCAGTTACAAAACGGGTTCTGAAGCTTTCTTT
TRBJ1-1	TRBV10-3	-	-	13	CAISGYRDTEAFF	TGTGCCATCAGTGGATACAGAGACACTGAAGCTTTCTTT
TRBJ1-5	TRBV10-3	-	-	13	CAISESGPEPQHF	TGTGCCATCAGTGAGTCGGGGCCGGAGCCCCAGCATTTT
TRBJ1-1	TRBV9	-	-	14	CASSVGDLNTEAFF	TGTGCCAGCAGCGTGGGGGACCTGAACACTGAAGCTTTCTTT
TRBJ2-1	TRBV19	-	-	15	CARIGRESSYNEQFF	TGTGCCAGGATCGGACGAGAGAGCTCCTACAATGAGCAGTTCTTC
TRBJ2-2	TRBV9	TRBD2	-	20	CASSASPGTSGNTNTGELFF	TGTGCCAGCAGCGCTAGTCCCGGGACTAGCGGGAACACGAACACCGGGGAGCTGTTTTTT
TRBJ1-2	TRBV5-4	-	-	15	CASSSGPARDYGYTF	TGTGCCAGCAGCTCAGGGCCGGCAAGAGACTATGGCTACACCTTC
TRBJ2-1	TRBV5-8	-	-	15	CASSSSPSSYNEQFF	TGTGCCAGCAGCTCCTCACCGAGCTCCTACAATGAGCAGTTCTTC
TRBJ1-6	TRBV28	-	-	17	CASSFVRGRTYNSPLHF	TGTGCCAGCAGTTTTGTACGGGGGCGGACCTATAATTCACCCCTCCACTTT
TRBJ1-2	TRBV5-4	-	-	15	CASSLAGGSGYGYTF	TGTGCCAGCAGCTTGGCCGGGGGTTCGGGCTATGGCTACACCTTC
TRBJ2-7	TRBV29-1	-	once	13	CSVGSGPIYEQYF	TGCAGCGTTGGGTCAGGACCGATATACGAGCAGTACTTC
TRBJ1-1	TRBV7-8	-	-	12	CASSHGASEAFF	TGTGCCAGCAGCCACGGGGCCAGTGAAGCTTTCTTT
TRBJ1-1	TRBV7-9	-	-	12	CASNSNPAEAFF	TGTGCCAGCAACTCCAACCCAGCCGAAGCTTTCTTT
TRBJ1-1	TRBV4-1	-	-	15	CASSQASTVNTEAFF	TGCGCCAGCAGCCAGGCCTCCACAGTGAACACTGAAGCTTTCTTT
TRBJ1-3	TRBV3-1/TRBV3-2	-	-	14	CASSPRNSGNTIYF	TGTGCCAGCAGCCCCCGGAACTCTGGAAACACCATATATTTT
TRBJ2-1	TRBV6-6	TRBD2	-	16	CASRTVGLASGNEQFF	TGTGCCAGCAGGACAGTGGGACTAGCTTCGGGCAATGAGCAGTTCTTC
TRBJ1-5	TRBV18	-	-	15	CASSLGQGGNQPQHF	TGTGCCAGCTCACTTGGGCAGGGTGGCAATCAGCCCCAGCATTTT
TRBJ2-2	TRBV3-1/TRBV3-2	-	-	16	CASSLFSSQNTGELFF	TGTGCCAGCAGCCTCTTTTCCTCACAGAACACCGGGGAGCTGTTTTTT
TRBJ1-4	TRBV18	TRBD1	-	14	CASSPGTVGEKLFF	TGTGCCAGCTCACCGGGGACAGTGGGGGAAAAACTGTTTTTT
TRBJ2-7	TRBV2	-	many	14	CASTAPLQGPQQYF	TGTGCCAGCACAGCCCCCTTACAGGGCCCTCAGCAGTACTTC
TRBJ2-1	TRBV18	TRBD2	-	17	CASSRPGGGGATNEQFF	TGTGCCAGCTCTCGTCCCGGGGGCGGGGGGGCCACGAATGAGCAGTTCTTC
TRBJ2-5	TRBV7-8	-	-	12	CASSPKGETQYF	TGTGCCAGCAGCCCGAAAGGAGAGACCCAGTACTTC
TRBJ2-4	TRBV18	-	-	14	CASSRDSLGDIQYF	TGTGCCAGCTCACGAGACTCCCTCGGGGACATTCAGTACTTC
TRBJ1-1	TRBV21-1	-	-	15	CASTLKGDINTEAFF	TGTGCCAGCACCCTAAAGGGGGATATTAACACTGAAGCTTTCTTT
TRBJ2-2	TRBV4-3	-	-	15	CASSQELGGTGELFF	TGCGCCAGCAGCCAAGAGCTGGGGGGAACCGGGGAGCTGTTTTTT
TRBJ2-1	TRBV7-2	-	-	17	CASSAPKQGGRYNEQFF	TGTGCCAGCAGCGCACCGAAGCAGGGGGGGCGCTACAATGAGCAGTTCTTC
TRBJ2-5	TRBV6-2/TRBV6-3	-	-	20	CASSYRSGDQNFNTQETQYF	TGTGCCAGCAGTTACCGCTCGGGGGACCAAAACTTCAATACCCAAGAGACCCAGTACTTC
TRBJ2-7	TRBV27	-	-	15	CASSPREARIYEQYF	TGTGCCAGCAGCCCCCGTGAGGCGCGGATCTACGAGCAGTACTTC
TRBJ1-5	TRBV6-5	-	-	16	CASSYSIGGEGQPQHF	TGTGCCAGCAGTTATTCTATAGGCGGTGAGGGTCAGCCCCAGCATTTT
TRBJ1-1	TRBV29-1	TRBD1	-	14	CSVDYRGRNTEAFF	TGCAGCGTTGACTACAGGGGGCGGAACACTGAAGCTTTCTTT
TRBJ2-7	TRBV12-3/TRBV12-4	-	-	12	CASRRAGTEQYF	TGTGCCAGCAGGAGGGCGGGTACCGAGCAGTACTTC
TRBJ2-7	TRBV6-2/TRBV6-3	TRBD1	-	14	CASSLGGQGNEQYF	TGTGCCAGCAGCCTCGGCGGACAGGGGAACGAGCAGTACTTC
TRBJ2-7	TRBV7-9	TRBD1	-	15	CASSPQTGVPYEQYF	TGTGCCAGCAGCCCCCAGACAGGGGTGCCCTACGAGCAGTACTTC
TRBJ1-5	TRBV20-1	-	-	12	CSASNSDQPQHF	TGCAGTGCTAGTAACTCGGATCAGCCCCAGCATTTT